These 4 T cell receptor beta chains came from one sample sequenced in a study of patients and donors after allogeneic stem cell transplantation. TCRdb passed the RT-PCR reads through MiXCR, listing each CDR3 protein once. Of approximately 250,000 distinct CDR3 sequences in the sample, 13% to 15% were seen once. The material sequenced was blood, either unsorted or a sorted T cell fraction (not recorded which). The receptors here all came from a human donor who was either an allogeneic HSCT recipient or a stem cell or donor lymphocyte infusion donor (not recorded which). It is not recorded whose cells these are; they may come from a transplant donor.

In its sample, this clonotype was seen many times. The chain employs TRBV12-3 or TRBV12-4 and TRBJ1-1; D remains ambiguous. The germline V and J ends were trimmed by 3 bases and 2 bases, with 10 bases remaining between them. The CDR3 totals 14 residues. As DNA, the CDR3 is TGTGCCAGCAGTTTCCGCGACACAAACACTGAAGCTTTCTTT. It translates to CASSFRDTNTEAFF.

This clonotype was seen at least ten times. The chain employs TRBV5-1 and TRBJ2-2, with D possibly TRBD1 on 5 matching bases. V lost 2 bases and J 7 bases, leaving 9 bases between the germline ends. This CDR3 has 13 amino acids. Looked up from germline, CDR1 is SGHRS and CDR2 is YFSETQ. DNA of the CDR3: TGCGCCAGCAGCTTTCCAGGGTACGGGGAGCTGTTTTTT. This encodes CASSFPGYGELFF.

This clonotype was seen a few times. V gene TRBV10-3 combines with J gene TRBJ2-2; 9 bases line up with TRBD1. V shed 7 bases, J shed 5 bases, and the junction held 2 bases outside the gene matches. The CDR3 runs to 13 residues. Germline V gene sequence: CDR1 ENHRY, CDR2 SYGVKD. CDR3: CAITGTGTGELFF. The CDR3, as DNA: TGTGCCATCACCGGGACAGGGACCGGGGAGCTGTTTTTT.

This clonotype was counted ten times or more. In DNA form, the CDR3 reads TGTGCCAGCAGCGTAGCTACTGTAGGTAGCGGGCTCTACAATGAGCAGTTCTTC. This codes for CASSVATVGSGLYNEQFF. The gene calls are TRBV9 and TRBJ2-1; 7 bases agree with TRBD2. With V trimmed by 0 bases and J by 3 bases, 12 bases remained unmatched. Germline V gives CDR1 SGDLS, CDR2 YYNGEE. The CDR3 has 18 amino acids.